The 18 T cell receptor beta chains below were found in one sample sequenced in a study of response to subunit inactivated influenza vaccine. TCRdb reanalysed the RT-PCR reads using MiXCR and keeps one entry per CDR3 protein. The sample shows fewer than 700,000 distinct CDR3 sequences, 10% to 15% of them seen only once. Source: PBMCs from blood, taken more than 35 days after vaccination. These receptors were taken from a man in his fifties who received an inactivated influenza vaccine.

The genes are TRBV7-4 and TRBJ2-7; tentatively, D is TRBD1 (5 bases). V was cut by 4 bases and J by 3 bases, with 13 bases left in between. CDR1 SGHVT and CDR2 SQSDAQ come from the germline V gene. This CDR3 comprises 14 residues. CDR3 amino acids: CASSWTIPNYEQYF. The CDR3 nucleotides are TGTGCCAGCAGCTGGACAATCCCCAACTACGAGCAGTACTTC.

In this sample, this clonotype turned up a few times. J is TRBJ1-4 and V is TRBV6-1; D gene unclear. Trimming shortened V by 5 bases and J by 8 bases, and 18 bases separated the two germline ends. The germline CDR1 and CDR2 sequences are MNHNS and SASEGT. The CDR3 spans 15 residues. The CDR3 region is CASSSQDRVWEKLFF. The CDR3, as DNA: TGTGCCAGCAGTAGCCAGGACCGGGTGTGGGAAAAACTGTTTTTT.

This clonotype was detected ten times or more. This rearrangement joins TRBV12-3 or TRBV12-4 to TRBJ2-3; no reliable D call. Trimming removed 6 bases at V and 2 bases at J, with 6 bases between. The CDR3 runs to 12 residues. CDR3 DNA sequence: TGTGCCAGCAGCGGAAACACAGATACGCAGTATTTT. It translates to CASSGNTDTQYF.

This clonotype showed up just a few times. V and J are TRBV5-1 and TRBJ2-3, with D hard to call. Deletions cut 4 bases from V and 0 bases from J, with 6 bases between. CDR3 size: 13 residues. Germline CDR1 and CDR2: SGHRS and YFSETQ. CDR3 DNA: TGCGCCAGCAGCGAGCCTAGCACAGATACGCAGTATTTT. Encoded protein: CASSEPSTDTQYF.

V gene TRBV5-1 combines with J gene TRBJ2-1; tentatively, D is TRBD2 (6 bases). The CDR3 has 16 amino acids. Looked up from germline, CDR1 is SGHRS and CDR2 is YFSETQ. V lost 0 bases and J 0 bases, leaving 10 bases between the germline ends. The CDR3 region is CASSLVPGVSYNEQFF. Here the CDR3 DNA reads TGCGCCAGCAGCTTGGTGCCGGGAGTCTCCTACAATGAGCAGTTCTTC.

In this sample, this clonotype turned up many times. The rearrangement uses TRBV20-1 and TRBJ2-2; D is uncertain. CDR3 size: 13 residues. Germline CDR1 is DFQATT and CDR2 is SNEGSKA (reference sequence). V lost 3 bases and J 6 bases, leaving 11 bases between the germline ends. The CDR3 DNA is TGCAGTGCTAGCGGACGAGTATCCGGGGAGCTGTTTTTT. It codes for CSASGRVSGELFF.

This clonotype has just a few counts. The chain links TRBV20-1 to TRBJ2-3; 8 bases map to TRBD1. The CDR3 is made up of 14 amino acids. Germline CDR1 DFQATT, CDR2 SNEGSKA (reference sequence). V shed 2 bases and J 5 bases; nucleotides not matched to a gene: 6. CDR3 sequence: CSARSTGGIDTQYF. DNA of the CDR3: TGCAGTGCTAGAAGTACAGGGGGTATAGATACGCAGTATTTT.

This clonotype was counted at least ten times. The V and J genes are TRBV6-5 and TRBJ2-4; possibly TRBD2 for D (6 bases). Germline CDR1 MNHEY, CDR2 SVGAGI. This CDR3 comprises 15 residues. V lost 0 bases and J lost 8, with 14 bases in between. The CDR3 reads CASSYSTRALDIQYF. DNA for the CDR3: TGTGCCAGCAGTTACTCGACTAGAGCTTTGGACATTCAGTACTTC.

A word on this clonotype: At one boundary the junction diverges from the germline segment, which might be a read error. This chain links TRBV12-3 or TRBV12-4 with TRBJ2-7; D is ambiguous. This CDR3 has 11 amino acids. The CDR3 DNA reads as TGTTCCAGCAGTTCGCCAGGCGAGCAGTACTTC. The encoded protein is CSSSSPGEQYF.

This clonotype was seen only a few times. This chain's CDR3 is CASSYSNAGNGLEQYF. The CDR3 bases are TGTGCCAGCAGTTACTCGAATGCGGGGAACGGGTTAGAGCAGTACTTC. This chain joins TRBV6-5 and TRBJ2-7, with D possibly TRBD2 on 6 matching bases. The germline V and J ends were trimmed by 0 bases and 7 bases, with 19 bases remaining between them. This CDR3 is 16 amino acids long. The germline V gene has CDR1 MNHEY and CDR2 SVGAGI.

This clonotype was seen a single time. The chain links TRBV28 to TRBJ2-2; D is uncertain. V lost 2 bases, J lost 2 bases, and 9 bases lay in between. The length of the CDR3 is 15 residues. Germline V CDR1 and CDR2: MDHEN, SYDVKM. The DNA of the CDR3 is TGTGCCAGCAGTTTAGAGGTAGAAAACACCGGGGAGCTGTTTTTT. Translating it yields CASSLEVENTGELFF. Full variable domain (rest looked up from reference TRBV28 and TRBJ2-2): DVKVTQSSRYLVKRTGEKVFLECVQDMDHENMFWYRQDPGLGLRLIYFSYDVKMKEKGDIPEGYSVSREKKERFSLILESASTNQTSMYLCASSLEVENTGELFFGEGSRLTVL.

This clonotype was detected a few times. This chain joins TRBV12-3 or TRBV12-4 and TRBJ2-6; D is possibly TRBD1 (6 bases). V was pared by 4 bases and J by 1 base, with 11 bases between. The CDR3 sequence is 16 residues long. DNA of the CDR3: TGTGCCAGCAGTTGGGATACAGGGTCTGGGGCCAACGTCCTGACTTTC. Translated, it gives CASSWDTGSGANVLTF.

This clonotype was seen more than once but under ten times. The chain recombines TRBV5-6 with TRBJ2-2; D is perhaps TRBD2 (6 bases). The CDR3 is 15 amino acids. V lost 6 bases to trimming and J lost 8 bases, with 20 bases between them. The germline V gene has CDR1 SGHDT and CDR2 YYEEEE. The CDR3 nucleotides are TGTGCCAGCACCCGGGAGCTAGCCGGCCGAGGGGAGCTGTTTTTT. Residues: CASTRELAGRGELFF.

This clonotype has more than one count but fewer than ten. The rearrangement uses TRBV11-2 and TRBJ1-2; tentatively, D is TRBD1 (5 bases). Per germline, CDR1 SGHAT and CDR2 FQNNGV. The CDR3 covers 18 residues. V lost 2 bases to trimming and J lost 6 bases, with 25 bases between them. The CDR3 is CASSLRNWKGPLSNGYTF. CDR3 DNA sequence: TGTGCCAGCAGCTTAAGGAACTGGAAGGGACCATTGTCGAATGGCTACACCTTC. Complete variable domain (other parts from reference TRBV11-2 and TRBJ1-2): EAGVAQSPRYKIIEKRQSVAFWCNPISGHATLYWYQQILGQGPKLLIQFQNNGVVDDSQLPKDRFSAERLKGVDSTLKIQPAKLEDSAVYLCASSLRNWKGPLSNGYTFGSGTRLTVV.

This clonotype showed up just a few times. The chain recombines TRBV4-3 with TRBJ2-3; the match to TRBD1 covers 7 bases. The CDR3 loop spans 15 amino acids. Germline V gene sequence: CDR1 LGHNA, CDR2 YSLEER. After removal of 0 bases from V and 2 bases from J, the junction contained 2 bases not matched to a gene. In DNA, the CDR3 is TGCGCCAGCAGCCAAGAAGGACAGGCCACAGATACGCAGTATTTT. Translated, it gives CASSQEGQATDTQYF.

The gene calls are TRBV11-2 and TRBJ2-2; perhaps TRBD1 as D (5 bases). With 6 bases removed from V and 5 bases from J, the gap between germline ends came to 10 bases. CDR1 is SGHAT, CDR2 FQNNGV, per germline. The CDR3 runs to 13 residues. As DNA, the CDR3 is TGTGCCAGCAGTCAGACAGCGACCGGGGAGCTGTTTTTT. This sequence encodes CASSQTATGELFF. The full variable domain, with the rest looked up from reference TRBV11-2 and TRBJ2-2, is EAGVAQSPRYKIIEKRQSVAFWCNPISGHATLYWYQQILGQGPKLLIQFQNNGVVDDSQLPKDRFSAERLKGVDSTLKIQPAKLEDSAVYLCASSQTATGELFFGEGSRLTVL.

This clonotype was picked up a small number of times. The rearrangement joins TRBV4-3 to TRBJ2-5; no firm D call. The CDR3 runs to 13 residues. V was cut by 2 bases and J by 7 bases, with 11 bases left in between. The germline V gene has CDR1 LGHNA and CDR2 YSLEER. The CDR3 nucleotides are TGCGCCAGCAGCCAATCAGACGTCGGGACCCAGTACTTC. Translating gives CASSQSDVGTQYF.

This chain links TRBV12-3 or TRBV12-4 with TRBJ1-5; no clear D. Trimming took off 5 bases at V and 1 base at J, with 9 bases between the two ends. The CDR3 contains 14 residues. The CDR3 loop is CASSPIGSNQPQHF. The CDR3, as DNA: TGTGCCAGCAGTCCTATCGGCAGCAATCAGCCCCAGCATTTT.